This record covers a single TCR beta chain. Its antigen is still unknown. The sample comes from a study of cytomegalovirus exposure and HLA in healthy donors. Study background: Among the roughly 370 genotyped donors, around 81% were placed in the Caucasian-associated ancestry cluster.

In germline, CDR1 is KGHSH, CDR2 LQKENI. V dropped 0 bases and J dropped 2 bases, with 8 bases sitting between them. This CDR3 has 14 amino acids. Primers included in the PCR were 60 Vbeta and 13 Jbeta primers. The table came from immunoSEQ multiplex PCR; TCRdb's copy has only in-frame clones and leaves some out. Seen here are roughly 180,000 clones, 80% to 90% observed once, and the top ten hold 4.8%. Study-wide points: In a later analysis, an Asian-associated ancestry cluster reportedly showed fewer N-insertions than the roughly 700-donor mean. Among TCR beta chains of equal frequency, HLA-associated ones were more clonally expanded in a later analysis.

Whereas donors were nominally healthy upon sampling, unrecorded immune exposures were probable. Sequencing was carried out using PBMCs. The chain combines TRBV18 with TRBJ2-7; unclear D gene. The TCR originated in a girl aged 5-17 years in good health and CMV-seropositive. The chain's CDR3 is CASSPPGRPYEQYF. The CDR3 nucleotides are TGTGCCAGCTCACCACCGGGCCGACCCTACGAGCAGTACTTC.